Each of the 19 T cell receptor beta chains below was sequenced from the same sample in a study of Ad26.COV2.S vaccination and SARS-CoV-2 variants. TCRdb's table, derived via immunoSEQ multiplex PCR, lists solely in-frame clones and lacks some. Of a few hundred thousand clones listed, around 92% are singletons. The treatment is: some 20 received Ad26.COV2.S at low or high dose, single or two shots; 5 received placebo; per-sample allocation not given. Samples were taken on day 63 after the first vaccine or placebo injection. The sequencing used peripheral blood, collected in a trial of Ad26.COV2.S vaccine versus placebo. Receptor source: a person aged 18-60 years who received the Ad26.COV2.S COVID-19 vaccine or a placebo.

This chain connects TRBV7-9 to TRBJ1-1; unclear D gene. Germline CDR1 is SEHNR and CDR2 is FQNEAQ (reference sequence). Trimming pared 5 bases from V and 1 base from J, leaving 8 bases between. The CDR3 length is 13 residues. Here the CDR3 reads CASSLAENTEAFF. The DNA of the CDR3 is TGTGCCAGCAGCCTGGCCGAGAACACTGAAGCTTTCTTT.

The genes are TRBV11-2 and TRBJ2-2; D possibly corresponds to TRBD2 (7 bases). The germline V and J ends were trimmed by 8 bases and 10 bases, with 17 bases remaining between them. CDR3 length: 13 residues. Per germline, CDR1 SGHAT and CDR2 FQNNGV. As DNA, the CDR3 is TGTGCCAGCTTGGGGGGGGGCCACGAGGAGCTGTTTTTT. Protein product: CASLGGGHEELFF.

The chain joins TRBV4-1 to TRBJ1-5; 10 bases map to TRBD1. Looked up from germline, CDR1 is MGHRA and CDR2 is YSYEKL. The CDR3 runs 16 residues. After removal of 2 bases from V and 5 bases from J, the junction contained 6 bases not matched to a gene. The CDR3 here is CASSQPGQGKDQPQHF. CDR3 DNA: TGCGCCAGCAGCCAACCGGGACAGGGGAAGGATCAGCCCCAGCATTTT.

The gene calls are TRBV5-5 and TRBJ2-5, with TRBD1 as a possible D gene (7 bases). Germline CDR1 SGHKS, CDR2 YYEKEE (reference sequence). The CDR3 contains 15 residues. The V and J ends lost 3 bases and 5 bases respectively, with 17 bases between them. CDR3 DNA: TGTGCCAGCAGCTCTCCGACTAGGGGGCCGGAGACCCAGTACTTC. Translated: CASSSPTRGPETQYF.

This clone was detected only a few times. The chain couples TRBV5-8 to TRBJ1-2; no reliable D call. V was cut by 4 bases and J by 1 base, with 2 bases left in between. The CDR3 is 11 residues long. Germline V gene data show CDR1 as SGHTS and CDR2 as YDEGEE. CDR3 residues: CASSGNYGYTF. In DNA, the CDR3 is TGTGCCAGCAGCGGTAACTATGGCTACACCTTC.

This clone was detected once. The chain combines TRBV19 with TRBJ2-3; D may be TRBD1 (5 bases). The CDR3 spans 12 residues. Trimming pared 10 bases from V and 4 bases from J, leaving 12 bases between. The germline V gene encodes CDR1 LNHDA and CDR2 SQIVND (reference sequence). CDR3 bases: TGTGCCACCAGGGTGGGGCCAGATACGCAGTATTTT. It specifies CATRVGPDTQYF.

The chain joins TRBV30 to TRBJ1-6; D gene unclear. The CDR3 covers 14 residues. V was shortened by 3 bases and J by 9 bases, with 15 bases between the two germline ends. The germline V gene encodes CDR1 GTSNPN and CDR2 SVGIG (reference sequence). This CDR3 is CAWSPQVGISPLHF. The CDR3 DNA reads TGTGCCTGGAGCCCCCAGGTGGGGATTTCACCCCTCCACTTT.

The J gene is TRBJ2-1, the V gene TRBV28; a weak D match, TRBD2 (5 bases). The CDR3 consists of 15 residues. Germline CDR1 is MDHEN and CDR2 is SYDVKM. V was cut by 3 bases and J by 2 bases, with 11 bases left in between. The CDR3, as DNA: TGTGCCAGCAGTTTTCTAACCGGGGCCTACAATGAGCAGTTCTTC. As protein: CASSFLTGAYNEQFF.

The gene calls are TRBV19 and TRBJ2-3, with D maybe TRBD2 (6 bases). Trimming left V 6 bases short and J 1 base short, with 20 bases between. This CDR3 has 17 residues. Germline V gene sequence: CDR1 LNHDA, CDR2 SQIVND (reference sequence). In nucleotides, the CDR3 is TGTGCCAGTAGACCTCCCCCCGGGGGACTCGGCACAGATACGCAGTATTTT. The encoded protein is CASRPPPGGLGTDTQYF.

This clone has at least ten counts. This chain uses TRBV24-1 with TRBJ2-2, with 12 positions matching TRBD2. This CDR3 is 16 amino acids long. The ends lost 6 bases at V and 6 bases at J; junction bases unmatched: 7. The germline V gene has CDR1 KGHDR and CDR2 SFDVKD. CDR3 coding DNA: TGTGCCACCAGTTCAGGGACTAGCGGGTTCGCCGGGGAGCTGTTTTTT. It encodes CATSSGTSGFAGELFF.

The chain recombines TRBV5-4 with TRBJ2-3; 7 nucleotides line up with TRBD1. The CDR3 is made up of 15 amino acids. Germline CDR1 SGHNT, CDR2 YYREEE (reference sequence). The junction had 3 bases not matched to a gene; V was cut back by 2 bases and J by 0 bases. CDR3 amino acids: CASSLRGPSTDTQYF. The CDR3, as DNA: TGTGCCAGCAGCTTAAGGGGGCCGAGCACAGATACGCAGTATTTT.

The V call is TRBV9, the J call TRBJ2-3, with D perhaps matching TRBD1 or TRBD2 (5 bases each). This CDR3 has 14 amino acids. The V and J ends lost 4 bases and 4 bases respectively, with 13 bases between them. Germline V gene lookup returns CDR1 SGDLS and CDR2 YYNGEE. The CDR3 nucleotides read TGTGCCAGCAGCCTGGACGGGGCCCCAGATACGCAGTATTTT. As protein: CASSLDGAPDTQYF.

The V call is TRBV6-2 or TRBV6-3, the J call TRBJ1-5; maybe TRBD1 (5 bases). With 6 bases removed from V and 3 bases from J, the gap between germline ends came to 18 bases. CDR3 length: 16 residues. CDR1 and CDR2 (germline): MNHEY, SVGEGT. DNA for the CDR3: TGTGCCAGCAGCCAGAGAGGGAGGGGATTCAATCAGCCCCAGCATTTT. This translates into CASSQRGRGFNQPQHF.

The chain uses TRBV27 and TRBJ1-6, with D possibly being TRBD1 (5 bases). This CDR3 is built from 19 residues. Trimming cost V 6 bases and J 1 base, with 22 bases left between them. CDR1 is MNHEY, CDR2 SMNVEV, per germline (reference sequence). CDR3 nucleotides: TGTGCCAGCAGAGAAAGGGGATTGTTCGTCGGTTCCTATAATTCACCCCTCCACTTT. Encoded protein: CASRERGLFVGSYNSPLHF.

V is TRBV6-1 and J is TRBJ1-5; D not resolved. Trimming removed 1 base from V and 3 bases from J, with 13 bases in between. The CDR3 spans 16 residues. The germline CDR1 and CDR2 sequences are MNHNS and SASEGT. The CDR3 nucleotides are TGTGCCAGCAGTGAAGTTATGGGGATTATCAATCAGCCCCAGCATTTT. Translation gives CASSEVMGIINQPQHF.

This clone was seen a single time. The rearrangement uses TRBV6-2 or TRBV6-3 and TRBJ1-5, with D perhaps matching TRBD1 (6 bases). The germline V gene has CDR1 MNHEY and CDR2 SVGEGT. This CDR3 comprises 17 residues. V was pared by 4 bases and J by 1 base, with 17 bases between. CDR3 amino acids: CASSSGRGVGSNQPQHF. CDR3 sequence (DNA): TGTGCCAGCAGTTCGGGCAGGGGAGTAGGGAGCAATCAGCCCCAGCATTTT.

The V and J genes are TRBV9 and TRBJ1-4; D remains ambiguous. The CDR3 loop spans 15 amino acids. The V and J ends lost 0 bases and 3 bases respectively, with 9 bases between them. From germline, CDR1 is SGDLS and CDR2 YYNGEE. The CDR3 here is CASSVAGYPNEKLFF. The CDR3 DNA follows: TGTGCCAGCAGCGTAGCAGGCTATCCTAATGAAAAACTGTTTTTT. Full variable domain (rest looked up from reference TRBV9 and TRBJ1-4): DSGVTQTPKHLITATGQRVTLRCSPRSGDLSVYWYQQSLDQGLQFLIQYYNGEERAKGNILERFSAQQFPDLHSELNLSSLELGDSALYFCASSVAGYPNEKLFFGSGTQLSVL.

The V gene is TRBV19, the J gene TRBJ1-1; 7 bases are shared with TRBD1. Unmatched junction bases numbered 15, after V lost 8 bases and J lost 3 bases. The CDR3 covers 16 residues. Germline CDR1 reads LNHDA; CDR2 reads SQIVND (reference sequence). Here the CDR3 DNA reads TGTGCCAGTGTTAGGAGCACAGGGGAGTTGGACACTGAAGCTTTCTTT. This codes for CASVRSTGELDTEAFF.

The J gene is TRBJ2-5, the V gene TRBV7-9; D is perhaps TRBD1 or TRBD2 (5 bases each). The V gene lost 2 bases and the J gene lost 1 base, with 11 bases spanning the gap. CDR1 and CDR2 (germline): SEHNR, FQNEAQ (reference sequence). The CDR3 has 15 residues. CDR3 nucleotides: TGTGCCAGCAGCTTATTGGTGGGGGTCCAAGAGACCCAGTACTTC. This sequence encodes CASSLLVGVQETQYF.